This T cell receptor beta chain was sequenced for a study of blood T cell repertoires in COVID-19. The repertoire was sequenced with immunoSEQ multiplex PCR; TCRdb's copy has only in-frame clones and lacks some. This repertoire shows over 600,000 clones, 70% to 90% found once; its top ten account for 0.2% to 0.3%. This CDR3 is 14 amino acids long. The V and J ends lost 1 base and 3 bases respectively, with 11 bases between them. CDR1 and CDR2 (germline): SGHDT, YYEEEE. Material: peripheral blood. This TCR was recovered from a woman between 18 and 29 years old with acute or convalescent COVID-19. The chain couples TRBV5-6 to TRBJ2-7; D is undetermined. The CDR3 sequence: CASSLSGGYYEQYF. CDR3 nucleotides: TGTGCCAGCAGCTTGTCTGGCGGATACTACGAGCAGTACTTC.